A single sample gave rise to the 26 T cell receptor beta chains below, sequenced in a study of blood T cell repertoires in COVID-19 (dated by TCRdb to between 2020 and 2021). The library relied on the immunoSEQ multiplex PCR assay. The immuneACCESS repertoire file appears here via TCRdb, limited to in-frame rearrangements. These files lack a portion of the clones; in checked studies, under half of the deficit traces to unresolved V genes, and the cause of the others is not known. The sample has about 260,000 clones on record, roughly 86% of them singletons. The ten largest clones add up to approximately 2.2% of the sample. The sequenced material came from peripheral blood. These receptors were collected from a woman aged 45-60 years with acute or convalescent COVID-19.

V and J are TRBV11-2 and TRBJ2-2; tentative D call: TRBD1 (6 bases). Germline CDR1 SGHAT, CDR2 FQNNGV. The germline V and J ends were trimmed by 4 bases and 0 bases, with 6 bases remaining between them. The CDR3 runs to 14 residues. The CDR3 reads CASSWGPNTGELFF. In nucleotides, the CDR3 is TGTGCCAGCAGCTGGGGGCCGAACACCGGGGAGCTGTTTTTT. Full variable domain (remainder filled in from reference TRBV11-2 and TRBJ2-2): EAGVAQSPRYKIIEKRQSVAFWCNPISGHATLYWYQQILGQGPKLLIQFQNNGVVDDSQLPKDRFSAERLKGVDSTLKIQPAKLEDSAVYLCASSWGPNTGELFFGEGSRLTVL.

The CDR3 coding sequence is TGTGCCAGCAGCCTGCCCTCGGGCAATGAGCAGTTCTTC. Protein: CASSLPSGNEQFF. V is TRBV7-8 and J is TRBJ2-1; no firm D call. Per germline, CDR1 SGHVS and CDR2 FQNEAQ. V was clipped by 5 bases and J by 6 bases, with 11 bases between them. CDR3 length equals 13 residues.

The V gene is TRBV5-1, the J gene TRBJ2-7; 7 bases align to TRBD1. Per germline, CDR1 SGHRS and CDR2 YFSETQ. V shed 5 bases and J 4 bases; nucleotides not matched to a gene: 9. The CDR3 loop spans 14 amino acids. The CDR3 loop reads CASRWRQGAYEQYF. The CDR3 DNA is TGCGCCAGCAGATGGAGACAGGGAGCATACGAGCAGTACTTC.

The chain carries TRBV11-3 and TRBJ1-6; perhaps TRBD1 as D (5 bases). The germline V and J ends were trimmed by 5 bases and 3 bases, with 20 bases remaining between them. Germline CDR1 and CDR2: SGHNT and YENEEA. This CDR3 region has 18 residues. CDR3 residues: CASSPPSRGIGYNSPLHF. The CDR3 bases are TGTGCCAGCAGCCCCCCCAGTAGGGGAATCGGCTATAATTCACCCCTCCACTTT.

CDR3 nucleotides: TGTGCCACCAGTCCGGGACTAGCGGCTAGCACAGATACGCAGTATTTT. Its translation: CATSPGLAASTDTQYF. The V call is TRBV24-1, the J call TRBJ2-3; 11 positions match TRBD2. With 6 bases clipped from V and 0 bases from J, the junction kept 4 bases outside the gene matches. The germline V gene has CDR1 KGHDR and CDR2 SFDVKD. CDR3 length equals 16 residues.

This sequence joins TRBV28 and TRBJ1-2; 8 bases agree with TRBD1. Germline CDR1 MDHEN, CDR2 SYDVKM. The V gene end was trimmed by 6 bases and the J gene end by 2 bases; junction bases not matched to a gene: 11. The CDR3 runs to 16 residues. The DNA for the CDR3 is TGTGCCAGCAGATATCAATCGACAGGGGCGAACTATGGCTACACCTTC. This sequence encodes CASRYQSTGANYGYTF.

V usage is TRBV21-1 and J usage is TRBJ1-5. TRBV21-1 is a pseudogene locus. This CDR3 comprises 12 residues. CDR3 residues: CASSKLRQPQHF. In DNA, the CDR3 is TGTGCCAGCAGCAAATTGAGGCAGCCCCAGCATTTT.

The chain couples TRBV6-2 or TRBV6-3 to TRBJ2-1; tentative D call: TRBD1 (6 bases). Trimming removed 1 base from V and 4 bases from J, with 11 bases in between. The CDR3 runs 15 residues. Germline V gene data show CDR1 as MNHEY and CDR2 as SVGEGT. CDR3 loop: CASSYFGGSYNEQFF. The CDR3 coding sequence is TGTGCCAGCAGTTACTTTGGGGGCTCTTACAATGAGCAGTTCTTC.

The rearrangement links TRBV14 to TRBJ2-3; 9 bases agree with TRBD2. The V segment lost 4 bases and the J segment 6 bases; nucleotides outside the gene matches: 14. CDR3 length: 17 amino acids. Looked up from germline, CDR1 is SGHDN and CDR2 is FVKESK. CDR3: CASSLDSFLAGYDTQYF. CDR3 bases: TGTGCCAGCAGCCTGGACAGTTTTCTAGCGGGATACGATACGCAGTATTTT.

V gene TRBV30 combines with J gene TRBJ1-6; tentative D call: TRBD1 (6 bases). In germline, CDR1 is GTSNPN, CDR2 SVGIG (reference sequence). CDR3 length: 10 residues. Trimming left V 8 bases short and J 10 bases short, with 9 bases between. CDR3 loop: CAGGGSPLHF. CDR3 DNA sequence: TGTGCCGGGGGCGGGTCACCCCTCCACTTT.

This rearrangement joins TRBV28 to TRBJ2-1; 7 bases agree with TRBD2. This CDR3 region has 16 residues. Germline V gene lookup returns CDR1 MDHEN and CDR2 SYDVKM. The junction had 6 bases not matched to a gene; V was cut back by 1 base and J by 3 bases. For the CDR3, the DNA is TGTGCCAGCAGTTTATTCGGCGGGGGAAACTACAATGAGCAGTTCTTC. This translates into CASSLFGGGNYNEQFF.

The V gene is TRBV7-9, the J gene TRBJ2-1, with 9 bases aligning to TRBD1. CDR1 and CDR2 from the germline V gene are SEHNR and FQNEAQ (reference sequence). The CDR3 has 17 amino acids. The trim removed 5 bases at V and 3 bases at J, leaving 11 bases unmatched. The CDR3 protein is CASSERQGVPVYNEQFF. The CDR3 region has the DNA TGTGCCAGCAGCGAGAGACAGGGGGTGCCTGTCTACAATGAGCAGTTCTTC.

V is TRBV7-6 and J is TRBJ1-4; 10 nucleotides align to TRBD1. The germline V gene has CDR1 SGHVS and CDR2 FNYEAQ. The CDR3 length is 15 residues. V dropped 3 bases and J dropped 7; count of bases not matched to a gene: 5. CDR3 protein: CASSLMTGGGEKLFF. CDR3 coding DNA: TGTGCCAGCAGCTTGATGACAGGGGGCGGTGAAAAACTGTTTTTT.

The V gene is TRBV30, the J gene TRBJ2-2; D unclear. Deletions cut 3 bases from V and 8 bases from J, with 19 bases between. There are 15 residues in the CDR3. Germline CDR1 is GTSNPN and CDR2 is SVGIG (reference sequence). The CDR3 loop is CAWRPFGSGWGELFF. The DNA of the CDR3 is TGTGCCTGGAGACCCTTCGGGTCCGGTTGGGGGGAGCTGTTTTTT. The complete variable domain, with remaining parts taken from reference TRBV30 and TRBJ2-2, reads SQTIHQWPATLVQPVGSPLSLECTVEGTSNPNLYWYRQAAGRGLQLLFYSVGIGQISSEVPQNLSASRPQDRQFILSSKKLLLSDSGFYLCAWRPFGSGWGELFFGEGSRLTVL.

As DNA, the CDR3 is TGTGCCAGTAGTAGCCACGACAGGGCGCATGGCTACACCTTC. This translates into CASSSHDRAHGYTF. The chain links TRBV19 to TRBJ1-2; 7 nucleotides line up with TRBD1. After removal of 4 bases from V and 6 bases from J, the junction contained 8 bases not matched to a gene. The CDR3 spans 14 residues. The germline V gene has CDR1 LNHDA and CDR2 SQIVND (reference sequence).

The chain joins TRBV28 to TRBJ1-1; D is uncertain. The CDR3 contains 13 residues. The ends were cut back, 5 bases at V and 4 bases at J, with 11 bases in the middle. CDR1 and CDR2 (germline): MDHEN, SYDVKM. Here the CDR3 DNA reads TGTGCCAGCAGTACGGTTGCCCCCACTGAAGCTTTCTTT. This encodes CASSTVAPTEAFF.

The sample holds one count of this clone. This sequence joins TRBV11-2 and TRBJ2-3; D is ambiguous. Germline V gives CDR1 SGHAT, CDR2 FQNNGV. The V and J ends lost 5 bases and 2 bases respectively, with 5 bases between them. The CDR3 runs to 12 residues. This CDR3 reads CASSPFTDTQYF. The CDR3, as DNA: TGTGCCAGCAGCCCCTTCACAGATACGCAGTATTTT.

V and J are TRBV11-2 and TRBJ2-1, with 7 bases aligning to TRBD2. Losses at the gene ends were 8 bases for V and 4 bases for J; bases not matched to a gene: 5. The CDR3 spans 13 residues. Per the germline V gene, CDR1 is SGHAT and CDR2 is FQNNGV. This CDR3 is CASLAGIYNEQFF. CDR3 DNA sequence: TGTGCCAGCTTAGCGGGCATATACAATGAGCAGTTCTTC.

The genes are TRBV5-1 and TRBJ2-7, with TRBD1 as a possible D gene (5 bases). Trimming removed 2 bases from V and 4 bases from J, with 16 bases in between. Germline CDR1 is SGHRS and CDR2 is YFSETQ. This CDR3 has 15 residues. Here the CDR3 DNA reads TGCGCCAGCAGCTTCCTCCCCGGACAAGCTTACGAGCAGTACTTC. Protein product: CASSFLPGQAYEQYF. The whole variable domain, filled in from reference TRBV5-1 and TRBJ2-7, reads KAGVTQTPRYLIKTRGQQVTLSCSPISGHRSVSWYQQTPGQGLQFLFEYFSETQRNKGNFPGRFSGRQFSNSRSEMNVSTLELGDSALYLCASSFLPGQAYEQYFGPGTRLTVT.

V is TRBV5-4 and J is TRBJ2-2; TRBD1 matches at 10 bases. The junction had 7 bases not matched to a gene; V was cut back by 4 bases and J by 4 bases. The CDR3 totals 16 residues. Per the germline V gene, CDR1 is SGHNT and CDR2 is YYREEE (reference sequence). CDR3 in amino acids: CASSQGQGSGTGELFF. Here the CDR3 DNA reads TGTGCCAGCAGCCAGGGACAGGGGAGTGGCACCGGGGAGCTGTTTTTT.

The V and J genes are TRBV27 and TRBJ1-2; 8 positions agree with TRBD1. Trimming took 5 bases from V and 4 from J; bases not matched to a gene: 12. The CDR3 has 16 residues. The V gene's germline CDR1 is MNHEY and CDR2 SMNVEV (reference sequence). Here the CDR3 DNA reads TGTGCCAGCAGTCCCCTAGACAGGGGTTCGGGCTATGGCTACACCTTC. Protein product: CASSPLDRGSGYGYTF.

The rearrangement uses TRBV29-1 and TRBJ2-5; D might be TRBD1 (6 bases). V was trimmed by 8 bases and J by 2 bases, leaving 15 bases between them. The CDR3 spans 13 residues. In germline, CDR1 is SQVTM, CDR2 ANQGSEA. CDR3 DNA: TGCAGCTACTACCGGGACACGCAAGAGACCCAGTACTTC. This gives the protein CSYYRDTQETQYF.

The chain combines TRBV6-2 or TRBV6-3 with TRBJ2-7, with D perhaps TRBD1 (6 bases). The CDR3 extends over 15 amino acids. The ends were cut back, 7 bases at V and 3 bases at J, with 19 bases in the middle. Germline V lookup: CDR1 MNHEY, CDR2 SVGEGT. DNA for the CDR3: TGTGCCAGCACCCCACTGGGCCAGGGGAGCTACGAGCAGTACTTC. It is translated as CASTPLGQGSYEQYF.

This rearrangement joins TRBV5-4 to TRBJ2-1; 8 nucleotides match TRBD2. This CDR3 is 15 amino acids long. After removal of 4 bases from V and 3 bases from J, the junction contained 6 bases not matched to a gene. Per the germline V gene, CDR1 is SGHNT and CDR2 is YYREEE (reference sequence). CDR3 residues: CASSGGAGGYNEQFF. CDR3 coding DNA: TGTGCCAGCAGCGGGGGGGCGGGAGGCTACAATGAGCAGTTCTTC.

The CDR3 region is CASSLGTGFNYAESPLHF. As DNA, the CDR3 is TGTGCCAGTAGTCTCGGGACAGGGTTTAATTATGCGGAATCACCCCTCCACTTT. V usage is TRBV19 and J usage is TRBJ1-6; the match to TRBD1 covers 9 bases. This CDR3 spans 18 amino acids. CDR1 is LNHDA and CDR2 is SQIVND in the germline V gene (reference sequence). V gave up 5 bases and J gave up 10 bases; unmatched junction bases: 18.

In DNA form, the CDR3 reads TGTGCCAGCAGCTTACAGGGGCCGAACACTGAAGCTTTCTTT. Amino acids: CASSLQGPNTEAFF. This sequence joins TRBV2 and TRBJ1-1; TRBD1 matches 7 bases. This CDR3 has 14 amino acids. Germline V CDR1 and CDR2: SNHLY, FYNNEI. Trimming at V came to 6 bases and at J to 1 base, leaving 5 bases not matched to a gene. The full variable domain, its missing parts supplied by reference TRBV2 and TRBJ1-1, is EPEVTQTPSHQVTQMGQEVILRCVPISNHLYFYWYRQILGQKVEFLVSFYNNEISEKSEIFDDQFSVERPDGSNFTLKIRSTKLEDSAMYFCASSLQGPNTEAFFGQGTRLTVV.